This T cell receptor beta chain was captured in a study of blood T cell repertoires in COVID-19. Study at large: The United States, Italy and Spain provided the acute and convalescent COVID-19 samples. Sources were T cells, B-cell-depleted T cells, or PBMCs; the material itself was cDNA or gDNA.

Authors' data handling: Reference gene primer amplification gave nucleated cell count estimates. The protocol was immunoSEQ multiplex PCR, while the TCRdb copy is restricted to in-frame clones and leaves out a portion. V and J calls and clone size come straight from that table; D and trimming were deduced from the DNA. The sample consists of around 290,000 clones, roughly nine tenths of them appearing once. V was trimmed by 7 bases and J by 6 bases, leaving 9 bases between them. The CDR3 totals 12 residues. Seattle patient enrollment occurred during active infection, with longitudinal follow-up thereafter.

The receptor was isolated from a woman aged 25 to 39 with COVID-19, enrolled during active disease. Sequencing was carried out using peripheral blood. This chain joins TRBV12-3 or TRBV12-4 and TRBJ2-2, with D possibly matching TRBD2 (7 bases). This CDR3 is CASKGGAGELFF. For the CDR3, the DNA is TGTGCCAGCAAAGGGGGGGCCGGGGAGCTGTTTTTT.